This entry describes one TCR beta chain. This sample was included in a study of blood T cell repertoires in COVID-19. Methods used by the authors: Amplification with reference gene primers provided the estimates of nucleated cell counts. Here immunoSEQ multiplex PCR was the method, and the copy in TCRdb shows in-frame clones only, minus some. The V and J calls and clone size were taken over from that table, and D and trimming were inferred from the DNA. The table lists 130,000 or so clones, approximately 80% of them singletons. Germline trimming cut 4 bases from V and 5 bases from J; bases unmatched to any gene: 5. This CDR3 has 14 residues. Germline values: CDR1 LGHDT, CDR2 YNNKEL (reference sequence).

The chain joins TRBV3-1 (or the pseudogene TRBV3-2) to TRBJ2-5, with TRBD2 identical over 9 bases. Material for sequencing was peripheral blood. This receptor was identified in a woman between 65 and 79 years old with acute or convalescent COVID-19. This CDR3 is CASSPSGVLETQYF. As DNA, the CDR3 is TGTGCCAGCAGCCCTAGCGGGGTCCTTGAGACCCAGTACTTC.